The rows below give T cell receptor beta chains drawn from one sample of a study of cytomegalovirus exposure and HLA in healthy donors. Sequenced by immunoSEQ multiplex PCR; TCRdb stores in-frame clones only, minus some. This sample yields some 270,000 clones, of which 75% to 85% are seen a single time; about 0.3% belongs to the top ten. Sequencing was done on a sample of PBMCs. These receptors were taken from a girl aged 2-9 years in good health and CMV-seronegative. Each CDR3 is given with its conserved first and last residue. A D gene is named only where the DNA matches it firmly. Clone size is given for some rows only: seen once, a few or many times, or a class if the clone is expanded.

clone_size d_call j_call v_call cdr3_nt cdr3_aa
NA NA TRBJ2-3 TRBV5-1 TGCGCCAGCAGCTCCAACCGTGCACTAGGCACAGATACGCAGTATTTT CASSSNRALGTDTQYF
NA TRBD1 TRBJ2-3 TRBV6-1 TGTGCCAGCAGTGGCCGGTCTGAAGGGGGCTTTGGAGATACGCAGTATTTT CASSGRSEGGFGDTQYF
NA NA TRBJ1-2 TRBV6-1 TGTGCCAGCAGACTTTTTCGGGGGGAGCATGGCTACACCTTC CASRLFRGEHGYTF
NA TRBD1 TRBJ1-1 TRBV5-1 TGCGCCAGCAGCGGGGGACAGGGATCGAACACTGAAGCTTTCTTT CASSGGQGSNTEAFF
few TRBD1 TRBJ1-2 TRBV7-9 TGTGCCAGCAGCTGGACGGGACAGGGGTATGGCTACACCTTC CASSWTGQGYGYTF
NA NA TRBJ2-7 TRBV5-6 TGTGCCAGCAGCTTCGGGTACGGGTACGAGCAGTACTTC CASSFGYGYEQYF
once NA TRBJ2-7 TRBV6-1 TGTGCCAGCAGTCCTTTGTACGAGCAGTACTTC CASSPLYEQYF
once NA TRBJ2-3 TRBV9 TGTGCCAGCAGCGTACGGTCGGGCACAGATACGCAGTATTTT CASSVRSGTDTQYF
NA TRBD2 TRBJ2-5 TRBV5-6 TGTGCCAGCAGCGGAATCCAACGGGGGCGGGGGGGATTAGAAGAGACCCAGTACTTC CASSGIQRGRGGLEETQYF
few TRBD1 TRBJ1-5 TRBV6-1 TGTGCCAGCAGTGATCGTTTACCGGCCGGGACAGGGAGTCATCAGCCCCAGCATTTT CASSDRLPAGTGSHQPQHF
NA NA TRBJ2-1 TRBV19 TGTGCCAGTAGTACGACTGGCGACAGCTCCTACAATGAGCAGTTCTTC CASSTTGDSSYNEQFF
NA NA TRBJ1-1 TRBV5-4 TGTGCCAGCAGCTTGGATCTAGTGAACACTGAAGCTTTCTTT CASSLDLVNTEAFF
NA TRBD1 TRBJ1-5 TRBV2 TGTGCCAGCAGGGACAGGGGAGAAATTAGCAATCAGCCCCAGCATTTT CASRDRGEISNQPQHF
NA NA TRBJ1-3 TRBV25-1 TGTGCCAGCAGCATGGCGGGTGGAAACACCATATATTTT CASSMAGGNTIYF
NA NA TRBJ2-5 TRBV11-2 TGTGCCAGCAGCCCGATAGGGAGGACGCAAGAGACCCAGTACTTC CASSPIGRTQETQYF
NA NA TRBJ1-5 TRBV10-2 TGCGCCAGCAGTGAAAACAGGGGCAATCAGCCCCAGCATTTT CASSENRGNQPQHF
once TRBD2 TRBJ2-7 TRBV19 TGTGCCAGTAGCATACTCCGTAGCGGGGGGACCTACGAGCAGTACTTC CASSILRSGGTYEQYF
NA NA TRBJ2-3 TRBV25-1 TGTGCCAGCAGTGAAACCGCAGGGAAAAGGACAGATACGCAGTATTTT CASSETAGKRTDTQYF
NA NA TRBJ2-7 TRBV5-6 TGTGCCAGCGGCCTCCTCAGGGGGGTGACCTACGAGCAGTACTTC CASGLLRGVTYEQYF
NA TRBD1 TRBJ1-2 TRBV29-1 TGCAGCGTTGAAGACCCAGGGGGCAGGGGCTACACCTTC CSVEDPGGRGYTF
NA NA TRBJ1-2 TRBV7-9 TGTGCCAGCAGCCCCCCCTGGGGGGGTGGTTCTAACTATGGCTACACCTTC CASSPPWGGGSNYGYTF
once NA TRBJ1-2 TRBV27 TGTGCCAGCAGTCCTCAGGGAACACGAAACGATGGCTACACCTTC CASSPQGTRNDGYTF
NA TRBD2 TRBJ2-1 TRBV7-8 TGTGCCAGCAGGCCTAGCGGGAGATCCGATGAGCAGTTCTTC CASRPSGRSDEQFF
NA TRBD2 TRBJ2-3 TRBV27 TGTGCCAGCAGTTGGCTAGCGGGGGCCACTATAAGCACAGATACGCAGTATTTT CASSWLAGATISTDTQYF
NA NA TRBJ1-2 TRBV28 TGTGCCAGCAGAGACAGACCCTATGGCTACACCTTC CASRDRPYGYTF
NA TRBD1 TRBJ1-5 TRBV27 TGTGCCAGCAGTCCAGGACAGGGAGATCAGCCCCAGCATTTT CASSPGQGDQPQHF
NA NA TRBJ1-1 TRBV9 TGTGCCAGCAGCCCGATTCAGAGGGAAGCTTTCTTT CASSPIQREAFF
NA TRBD2 TRBJ2-1 TRBV27 TGTGCCAGCAGTGGTTACTGGCGGGAGGCCGGAAACAATGAGCAGTTCTTC CASSGYWREAGNNEQFF
once NA TRBJ1-1 TRBV6-6 TGTGCCAGCAGTTGGGAGGGATTGGACACTGAAGCTTTCTTT CASSWEGLDTEAFF
NA NA TRBJ2-2 TRBV7-6 TGTGCCAGCAGCTTGGGCCGGAGAACAGGCAGCACCGGGGAGCTGTTTTTT CASSLGRRTGSTGELFF
NA TRBD2 TRBJ2-2 TRBV10-3 TGTGCCATCAGTGAGTCGACGGGGGGGCTCGACGGGGAGCTGTTTTTT CAISESTGGLDGELFF
NA TRBD2 TRBJ2-1 TRBV5-1 TGCGCCAGCAGCTTAGGACTAGCGGGGGATTACAATGAGCAGTTCTTC CASSLGLAGDYNEQFF
NA NA TRBJ2-2 TRBV7-3 TGTGCCAGCAGCTTAAGCCCACTCTCTAGCGATCCCGGGGAGCTGTTTTTT CASSLSPLSSDPGELFF
NA TRBD1 TRBJ1-6 TRBV11-1 TGTGCCAGCGGCCGGGACAGCCATAATTCACCCCTCCACTTT CASGRDSHNSPLHF
NA TRBD1 TRBJ2-7 TRBV5-1 TGCGCCAGCAGCTTGGGACAGGGGGGCGACGAGCAGTACTTC CASSLGQGGDEQYF
NA TRBD1 TRBJ1-1 TRBV2 TGTGCCAGCACACGACAGGGACAAAGGGGAGCTTTCTTT CASTRQGQRGAFF
few TRBD1 TRBJ1-1 TRBV19 TGTGCCAGTAGTACCCTACCGGGACAGGAGAGCACTGAAGCTTTCTTT CASSTLPGQESTEAFF
NA NA TRBJ1-6 TRBV28 TGTGCCAGCAGTTTAGCAGGGAATTCACCCCTCCACTTT CASSLAGNSPLHF
NA TRBD1 TRBJ2-1 TRBV4-1 TGCGCCAGCAGCCCGGGACAGCCATTAGCTCTCAATGAGCAGTTCTTC CASSPGQPLALNEQFF